The 13 T cell receptor beta chains listed next were all sequenced from one sample in a study of T-cell reconstitution after alpha-beta-depleted transplantation in children. Preparation of the TCRbeta library used unique molecular identifiers. TCRdb reprocessed the PCR reads via MiXCR and lists one record per CDR3 protein. Of tens of thousands of distinct CDR3 sequences in the sample, 7% to 8% were seen once. The sequencing used PBMCs from the stem cell graft donor, collected from the stem cell graft. These TCRs come from a human donor who donated a stem cell graft to a child with acute lymphoblastic leukemia.

This clonotype was detected a few times. This chain links TRBV14 with TRBJ1-6; no firm D call. V was trimmed by 5 bases and J by 11 bases, leaving 19 bases between them. Germline loops: CDR1 SGHDN, CDR2 FVKESK. This CDR3 contains 15 residues. In DNA, the CDR3 is TGTGCCAGCAGCAGCCGTGGAGGCCCAGCGACACCCCTCCACTTT. Its translation: CASSSRGGPATPLHF.

By share of the sample, this clonotype is medium-sized. The rearrangement links TRBV20-1 to TRBJ2-2; the D gene is possibly TRBD1 (6 bases). The CDR3 is 14 residues long. Germline V gives CDR1 DFQATT, CDR2 SNEGSKA (reference sequence). V was clipped by 2 bases and J by 6 bases, with 13 bases between them. The CDR3 DNA sequence: TGCAGTGCTAGATCAGGACAGACCCCCGGGGAGCTGTTTTTT. It translates to CSARSGQTPGELFF.

The V and J genes are TRBV10-3 and TRBJ2-1; 14 bases align to TRBD2. Germline V gene lookup returns CDR1 ENHRY and CDR2 SYGVKD. The CDR3 covers 15 residues. The V gene end was trimmed by 8 bases and the J gene end by 9 bases; junction bases not matched to a gene: 9. The CDR3 region has the DNA TGTGCCATCGGGAGCCCGACTAGCGGGGGGGCTGAGCAGTTCTTC. Translated, it gives CAIGSPTSGGAEQFF.

This clonotype was observed at least ten times. The chain joins TRBV20-1 to TRBJ2-1; 11 bases are a match to TRBD2. Germline V gene data show CDR1 as DFQATT and CDR2 as SNEGSKA (reference sequence). V gave up 6 bases and J gave up 6 bases; unmatched junction bases: 4. The CDR3 extends over 13 amino acids. The CDR3 loop is CSALAGGSNEQFF. The DNA of the CDR3 is TGCAGTGCCCTAGCGGGAGGAAGCAATGAGCAGTTCTTC.

This clonotype has just a few counts. The chain has TRBV18 and TRBJ2-4, with D perhaps being TRBD1 or TRBD2 (5 bases each). V was clipped by 5 bases and J by 8 bases, with 13 bases between them. The germline CDR1 and CDR2 sequences are KGHSH and LQKENI. This CDR3 has 13 residues. DNA of the CDR3: TGTGCCAGCTCAGGAGGAGTGGGGGACATTCAGTACTTC. Amino acids: CASSGGVGDIQYF.

Ten or more counts support this clonotype. The chain links TRBV7-3 to TRBJ1-1; 7 positions agree with TRBD1. The V and J ends lost 3 bases and 1 base, in that order; junction bases with no gene match: 2. CDR1 and CDR2 from the germline V gene are SGHTA and FQGTGA. The CDR3 consists of 14 residues. CDR3 amino acids: CASSLTGRNTEAFF. CDR3 DNA sequence: TGTGCCAGCAGCTTGACAGGGAGGAACACTGAAGCTTTCTTT.

This clonotype has a count of ten or more. This chain connects TRBV10-3 to TRBJ2-7; TRBD1 matches at 8 bases. CDR1 and CDR2 from the germline V gene are ENHRY and SYGVKD. The CDR3 has 15 amino acids. V shed 2 bases and J 1 base; nucleotides not matched to a gene: 4. The CDR3 bases are TGTGCCATCAGTGAGGATGACAGGGGATCCTACGAGCAGTACTTC. Amino acids: CAISEDDRGSYEQYF.

This clonotype was detected a few times. The rearrangement uses TRBV5-6 and TRBJ1-2; TRBD1 might be the D (5 bases). CDR1 is SGHDT and CDR2 is YYEEEE in the germline V gene. This CDR3 comprises 17 residues. The V end lost 4 bases, the J end lost 2 bases, and 21 bases lay between the germline ends. In nucleotides, the CDR3 is TGTGCCAGCAGCCAATCACGTTGGGCAGGGACGAACTATGGCTACACCTTC. It translates to CASSQSRWAGTNYGYTF.

The chain employs TRBV6-2 or TRBV6-3 and TRBJ1-1, with D possibly being TRBD1 (5 bases). The CDR3 length is 12 residues. Germline V gives CDR1 MNHEY, CDR2 SVGEGT. Trimming took off 7 bases at V and 11 bases at J, with 17 bases between the two ends. The CDR3 bases are TGTGCCAGCACCACACAAGGGGCCTACGCTTTCTTT. Amino acids: CASTTQGAYAFF.

CDR3 DNA sequence: TGTGCCAGCAGTACAGGGTATATCTCCAATGAGCAGTTCTTC. Translating gives CASSTGYISNEQFF. This chain connects TRBV6-5 to TRBJ2-1, with a weak D call TRBD1 (6 bases). Germline assignment: CDR1 MNHEY and CDR2 SVGAGI. V dropped 5 bases and J dropped 6 bases, with 14 bases sitting between them. The CDR3 is 14 amino acids.

V usage is TRBV6-2 or TRBV6-3 and J usage is TRBJ2-1; a possible D gene is TRBD1 (6 bases). The CDR3 loop spans 15 amino acids. Germline V gene lookup returns CDR1 MNHEY and CDR2 SVGEGT. Trimming removed 6 bases from V and 3 bases from J, with 15 bases in between. CDR3 in amino acids: CASSRETGGYNEQFF. CDR3 nucleotides: TGTGCCAGCAGCCGAGAGACAGGAGGCTACAATGAGCAGTTCTTC.

This clonotype appeared many times. The genes are TRBV28 and TRBJ2-1; D possibly corresponds to TRBD2 (6 bases). CDR1 and CDR2 from the germline V gene are MDHEN and SYDVKM. This CDR3 is 15 amino acids long. The ends were cut back, 2 bases at V and 4 bases at J, with 12 bases in the middle. The CDR3 spells CASSLSPSEYNEQFF. The CDR3, as DNA: TGTGCCAGCAGTTTAAGCCCTAGCGAATACAATGAGCAGTTCTTC.

The chain links TRBV19 to TRBJ1-1, with 12 bases fitting TRBD1. Germline V lookup: CDR1 LNHDA, CDR2 SQIVND (reference sequence). Trimming removed 4 bases from V and 4 bases from J; junction bases left unmatched: 7. The CDR3 contains 16 residues. The CDR3 loop is CASSKAGQGAATEAFF. The CDR3 DNA follows: TGTGCCAGTAGTAAGGCGGGACAGGGGGCGGCCACTGAAGCTTTCTTT.